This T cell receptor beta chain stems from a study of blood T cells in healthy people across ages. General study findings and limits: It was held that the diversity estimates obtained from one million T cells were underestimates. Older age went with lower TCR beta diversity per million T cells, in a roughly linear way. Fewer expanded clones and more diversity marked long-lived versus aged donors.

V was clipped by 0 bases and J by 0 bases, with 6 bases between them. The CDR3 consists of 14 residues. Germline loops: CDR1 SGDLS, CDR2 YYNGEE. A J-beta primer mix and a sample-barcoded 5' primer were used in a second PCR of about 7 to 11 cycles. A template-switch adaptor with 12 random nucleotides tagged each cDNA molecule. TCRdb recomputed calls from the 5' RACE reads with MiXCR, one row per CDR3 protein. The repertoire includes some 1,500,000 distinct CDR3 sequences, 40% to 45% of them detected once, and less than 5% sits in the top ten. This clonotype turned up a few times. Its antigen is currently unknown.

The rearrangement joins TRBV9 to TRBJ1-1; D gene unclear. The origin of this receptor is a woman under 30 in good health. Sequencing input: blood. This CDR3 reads CASSVGVLNTEAFF. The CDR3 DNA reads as TGTGCCAGCAGCGTAGGGGTGTTGAACACTGAAGCTTTCTTT.